This T cell receptor (beta chain) was identified during a study of blood T cell repertoires in COVID-19. Study-level information: Material from acute and convalescent COVID-19 was sourced from the United States, Italy and Spain.

Here immunoSEQ multiplex PCR was the method, and the copy in TCRdb shows in-frame clones only, minus some. The table includes about 200,000 clones, roughly 90% detected once. Clinical histories supplied by participants themselves formed the basis of cohort assignment. Germline CDR1 is MDHEN and CDR2 is SYDVKM. Between the trimmed V and J ends, which lost 3 bases and 7 bases, there was a span of 7 bases. The CDR3 runs to 12 residues. The specimen was PBMCs or T cells enriched from blood (not recorded which). The chain carries TRBV28 and TRBJ1-5, with D hard to call. The receptor was isolated from a woman between 18 and 29 years old who had recovered from COVID-19. The CDR3 coding sequence is TGTGCCAGCAGTTTTTGGAGCCAGCCCCAGCATTTT. It codes for CASSFWSQPQHF.